This T cell receptor beta chain was retrieved from a study of blood T cell repertoires in COVID-19. Study-level information: Specimens from acute and convalescent COVID-19 originated in the United States, Italy and Spain. The cDNA or gDNA used as material had been derived from T cells, B-cell-depleted T cells, or PBMCs.

Original analysis: For nucleated cells, counts were estimated from reference gene primer amplification. TCRdb's copy holds only in-frame clones and misses some; the assay was immunoSEQ multiplex PCR. That table supplies the V and J calls and clone size; D and trimming were determined from the DNA. The sample records 250,000 to 350,000 clones, over 75% being singletons. Sequencing was carried out using peripheral blood. This TCR was recovered from a woman aged 60-75 years with acute or convalescent COVID-19.

In nucleotides, the CDR3 is TGTGCCAGCAGCGGGAGCCCAGGGGCAAGGACCGAAAAACTGTTTTTT. Protein: CASSGSPGARTEKLFF. This chain joins TRBV7-2 and TRBJ1-4; possible D gene TRBD1, 6 bases. The V end lost 5 bases, the J end lost 8 bases, and 21 bases lay between the germline ends. This CDR3 has 16 residues. Per the germline V gene, CDR1 is SGHTA and CDR2 is FQGNSA.